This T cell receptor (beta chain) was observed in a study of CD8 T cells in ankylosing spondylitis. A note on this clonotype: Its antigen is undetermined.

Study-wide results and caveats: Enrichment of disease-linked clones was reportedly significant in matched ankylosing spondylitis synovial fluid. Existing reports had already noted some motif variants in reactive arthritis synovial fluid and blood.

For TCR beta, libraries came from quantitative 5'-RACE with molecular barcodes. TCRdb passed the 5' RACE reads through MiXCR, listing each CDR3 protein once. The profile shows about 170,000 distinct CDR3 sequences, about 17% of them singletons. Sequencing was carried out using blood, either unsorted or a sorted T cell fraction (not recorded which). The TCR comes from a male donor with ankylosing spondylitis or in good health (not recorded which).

CDR3: CSVGIPGANVLTF. As DNA, the CDR3 is TGCAGCGTCGGGATACCTGGGGCCAACGTCCTGACTTTC. V and J are TRBV29-1 and TRBJ2-6, with D possibly TRBD2 on 5 matching bases. This CDR3 contains 13 residues. V lost 6 bases and J 2 bases, leaving 8 bases between the germline ends. CDR1 and CDR2 from the germline V gene are SQVTM and ANQGSEA.